The 16 T cell receptor beta chains in this list originate from one sample, sequenced in a study of cytomegalovirus exposure and HLA in healthy donors (dated 2017 in TCRdb). Library construction relied on the immunoSEQ multiplex PCR assay. A mixture of 60 forward primers for TCR Vbeta segments and 13 reverse primers for TCR Jbeta segments was used in the multiplex PCR. TCRdb took this table from immuneACCESS and kept in-frame rearrangements with V and J called. Such tables lack part of the clones; where checked against another copy, unresolved V genes explain under half of the gap, and the rest is unexplained. The sample table lists about 190,000 clones, under 85% of them with a count of one. Of the sample, around 1.6% is held by the ten largest clones. The sequenced material came from PBMCs. Receptors were obtained from a woman under 30 in good health and CMV-seronegative.

The gene calls are TRBV4-2 and TRBJ2-7; the match to TRBD2 covers 10 bases. J lost 2 bases, V lost 0 bases, and 7 bases had no gene match. Germline-derived CDR1 and CDR2 are LGHNA and YNFKEQ. This CDR3 spans 17 amino acids. CDR3 coding DNA: TGTGCCAGCAGCCAAGAGTTGCGGCTAGCGGGAGCCTACGAGCAGTACTTC. As protein: CASSQELRLAGAYEQYF.

The chain combines TRBV20-1 with TRBJ1-2; D is ambiguous. With 5 bases removed from V and 10 bases from J, the gap between germline ends came to 11 bases. This CDR3 is 10 amino acids long. Germline loops: CDR1 DFQATT, CDR2 SNEGSKA (reference sequence). The CDR3 region is CSAADMAYTF. As DNA, the CDR3 is TGCAGTGCTGCAGACATGGCCTACACCTTC.

This clone has only one observation. The rearrangement joins TRBV10-3 to TRBJ2-7; TRBD1 might be the D (6 bases). V lost 2 bases and J lost 3, with 8 bases in between. Germline loops: CDR1 ENHRY, CDR2 SYGVKD. The CDR3 covers 13 residues. The DNA of the CDR3 is TGTGCCATCAGTGAGGACAGGTACTACGAGCAGTACTTC. Translating it yields CAISEDRYYEQYF.

J is TRBJ1-5 and V is TRBV6-5, with 10 positions matching TRBD1. The CDR3 spans 15 residues. J gave up 7 bases and V 0 bases, and 3 bases lay outside the gene matches. The germline CDR1 and CDR2 sequences are MNHEY and SVGAGI. The CDR3 loop reads CASSYSTGGGQPQHF. The CDR3 DNA reads TGTGCCAGCAGTTACTCGACAGGGGGCGGCCAGCCCCAGCATTTT.

The chain is built from TRBV7-9 and TRBJ2-7, with D possibly matching TRBD1 (5 bases). Trimming stripped 1 base from V and 1 base from J, with 11 bases between. Germline V CDR1 and CDR2: SEHNR, FQNEAQ (reference sequence). This CDR3 has 15 residues. CDR3 DNA sequence: TGTGCCAGCAGCTTAGTAGCCCGACAGTCCTACGAGCAGTACTTC. It codes for CASSLVARQSYEQYF.

This chain links TRBV6-1 with TRBJ2-1, with a possible D match to TRBD2 (6 bases). Trimming removed 5 bases at V and 2 bases at J, with 13 bases between. Germline V gene sequence: CDR1 MNHNS, CDR2 SASEGT. The CDR3 sequence is 15 residues long. The CDR3 DNA reads as TGTGCCAGCAGTTTTAGCGGAGGCCCCTACAATGAGCAGTTCTTC. Translated, it gives CASSFSGGPYNEQFF.

A few counts support this clone. The V and J genes are TRBV19 and TRBJ1-2, with a tentative D call TRBD1 (5 bases). Trimming left V 3 bases short and J 3 bases short, with 14 bases between. The length of the CDR3 is 15 residues. Germline CDR1 LNHDA, CDR2 SQIVND (reference sequence). This chain's CDR3 is CASSIADSRYYGYTF. In nucleotides, the CDR3 is TGTGCCAGTAGTATCGCCGACAGCCGCTACTATGGCTACACCTTC.

The V gene is TRBV11-2, the J gene TRBJ2-7; D not resolved. Trimming shortened V by 6 bases and J by 4 bases, and 13 bases separated the two germline ends. This CDR3 has 13 residues. CDR1 is SGHAT and CDR2 is FQNNGV in the germline V gene. CDR3 residues: CASRKRTEYEQYF. In DNA form, the CDR3 reads TGTGCCAGCAGGAAGAGAACAGAATACGAGCAGTACTTC.

This rearrangement joins TRBV7-3 to TRBJ2-6; 7 bases agree with TRBD1. V shed 5 bases and J 0 bases; nucleotides not matched to a gene: 7. Germline CDR1 SGHTA, CDR2 FQGTGA. The CDR3 is 17 residues long. The CDR3 nucleotides read TGTGCCAGCAGCAGTTCCGGGACAGTCTCTGGGGCCAACGTCCTGACTTTC. Its protein is CASSSSGTVSGANVLTF.

The CDR3 spells CASILSIGVRTEAFF. CDR3 coding DNA: TGTGCCAGCATCCTCAGTATTGGAGTCCGGACTGAAGCTTTCTTT. The chain has TRBV25-1 and TRBJ1-1; D not resolved. CDR3 length: 15 amino acids. V shed 7 bases and J shed 5 bases, with 20 bases lying between them. Germline values: CDR1 MGHDK, CDR2 SYGVNS.

This rearrangement joins TRBV6-1 to TRBJ2-5; possible D gene TRBD1, 5 bases. The V gene's germline CDR1 is MNHNS and CDR2 SASEGT. The germline V and J ends were trimmed by 3 bases and 2 bases, with 13 bases remaining between them. The CDR3 runs to 15 residues. CDR3 sequence (DNA): TGTGCCAGCAGTGAGAACTCGGCAGGGCAAGAGACCCAGTACTTC. Translation gives CASSENSAGQETQYF.

This rearrangement joins TRBV4-1 to TRBJ2-5; D not resolved. The CDR3 has 13 amino acids. Germline CDR1 reads MGHRA; CDR2 reads YSYEKL. Trimming cost V 6 bases and J 0 bases, with 8 bases left between them. The CDR3 coding sequence is TGCGCCAGCAGACAAAACAACCAAGAGACCCAGTACTTC. Amino acids: CASRQNNQETQYF.

The chain joins TRBV10-1 to TRBJ2-1, with 9 bases identical to TRBD1. The germline gives CDR1 WNHNN, CDR2 SYGVQD (reference sequence). CDR3 length: 16 residues. With V trimmed by 4 bases and J by 6 bases, 10 bases remained unmatched. CDR3 protein: CASSARRTGDRNEQFF. CDR3 DNA: TGCGCCAGCAGTGCCCGCAGGACAGGGGATCGCAATGAGCAGTTCTTC.

The gene calls are TRBV7-6 and TRBJ2-1, with TRBD1 identical over 9 bases. The germline CDR1 and CDR2 sequences are SGHVS and FNYEAQ. This CDR3 comprises 16 residues. J lost 6 bases, V lost 4 bases, and 10 bases had no gene match. Here the CDR3 reads CASSSAAGQGINEQFF. In DNA, the CDR3 is TGTGCCAGCAGCTCGGCTGCGGGACAGGGTATCAATGAGCAGTTCTTC.

In this sample, this clone turned up a few times. The genes are TRBV5-1 and TRBJ2-7, with D perhaps matching TRBD1 (6 bases). This CDR3 has 14 residues. Germline CDR1 and CDR2: SGHRS and YFSETQ. V was cut by 0 bases and J by 9 bases, with 16 bases left in between. The CDR3 sequence: CASSLEVPTGPQYF. DNA of the CDR3: TGCGCCAGCAGCTTGGAGGTCCCGACAGGCCCGCAGTACTTC.

This clone was recorded only once. This chain connects TRBV27 to TRBJ2-1, with D tentatively TRBD1 (6 bases). The CDR3 runs to 16 residues. V shed 8 bases and J shed 1 base, with 18 bases lying between them. Germline V CDR1 and CDR2: MNHEY, SMNVEV (reference sequence). The CDR3 loop reads CASQSPGTRSYNEQFF. The CDR3 nucleotides read TGTGCCAGCCAGTCGCCCGGGACACGATCCTACAATGAGCAGTTCTTC.